A selection of T cell receptor beta chains follows, all from one sample in a study of T cells in localized non-small cell lung cancer. Here immunoSEQ multiplex PCR was the method, and the copy in TCRdb shows in-frame clones only, minus some. The data hold about 11,000 clones, with 85% to 95% observed a single time. The starting material was peripheral blood, obtained before any cancer treatment. The receptors here all came from a male donor at least 60 years old with stage III lung adenocarcinoma. Both conserved end residues are part of each CDR3.

TRBV4-3	15	TRBJ2-3	CASSQDSTGADTQYF
TRBV11-1	16	TRBJ2-2	CASMAQLGAITGELFF
TRBV5-1	14	TRBJ2-5	CASSGGSNQETQYF
TRBV7-9	14	TRBJ2-3	CASSPQGAGDTQYF
TRBV5-4	15	TRBJ2-3	CASSLDPGGTDTQYF
TRBV19	16	TRBJ2-4	CASKGQGAAAKNIQYF
TRBV4-3	16	TRBJ1-1	CASSQGTGTLNTEAFF
TRBV6-1	14	TRBJ2-1	CASSGTGRYNEQFF
TRBV7-9	12	TRBJ2-1	CASSLVGSEQFF
TRBV5-1	13	TRBJ2-1	CASSLSGVHEQFF
TRBV6-4	14	TRBJ2-7	CASSYWTGTYEQYF
TRBV5-1	14	TRBJ2-5	CASSLGTYQETQYF
TRBV28	14	TRBJ2-7	CASAYWYESFEQYF
TRBV5-3	16	TRBJ2-6	CARHSLVQSRANVLTF
TRBV5-5	17	TRBJ1-5	CASSFSPGTGGNQPQHF
TRBV9	15	TRBJ2-7	CASSARQGRNDEQYF
TRBV4-1	16	NA	CASSQQAGVIIDEQFF
TRBV10-3	12	TRBJ1-5	CAISESNQPQHF
TRBV29-1	15	TRBJ1-5	CSVLDRGGSNQPQHF
TRBV6-1	15	TRBJ1-1	CASSVETTMNTEAFF
TRBV2	13	TRBJ1-3	CASSTTAKGTIYF
TRBV6-6	14	TRBJ2-1	CASLQGTGVNEQFF
TRBV19	14	TRBJ2-1	CASSIQETSDEQFF
TRBV7-9	15	TRBJ1-1	CATYYREVYDTEAFF
TRBV7-2	14	TRBJ1-6	CASSSRDRGPTLHF
TRBV11-1	14	TRBJ1-6	CASSLSSHGSPLHF
TRBV29-1	13	TRBJ2-2	CSVERGYTGELFF
TRBV7-2	16	TRBJ2-2	CASIPFSGGNTGELFF
TRBV6-1	11	TRBJ1-1	CASRENTEAFF
TRBV11-3	17	TRBJ2-5	CASSPQGTSGSQETQYF
TRBV19	14	TRBJ2-7	CASSSKAFSYEQYF
TRBV19	16	TRBJ2-2	CASGQGRPRETGELFF
TRBV7-9	15	TRBJ2-1	CATSDSGRALDEQFF
TRBV2	14	TRBJ2-3	CASSEVVGADTQYF
TRBV7-9	15	TRBJ2-1	CASSLATGTYNEQFF
TRBV19	15	TRBJ1-5	CASSIGRPGGQPQHF
TRBV27	16	TRBJ2-2	CASSLVSGFLTGELFF
TRBV27	15	TRBJ2-1	CASSPLSDPLNEQFF
TRBV15	15	TRBJ2-1	CATSRGLAAYNEQFF
TRBV4-1	15	TRBJ2-1	CASSQDPTSTYEQFF
TRBV6-5	14	TRBJ2-7	CASSYFGGPYEQYF
TRBV7-9	16	TRBJ2-1	CASSHLTGPLSNEQFF
TRBV29-1	14	TRBJ2-7	CSVTAGGRTYEQYF
TRBV28	15	TRBJ2-1	CASSPPDRAYNEQFF
TRBV6-6	15	TRBJ2-5	CASSYLGQPQETQYF
TRBV18	18	TRBJ2-7	CASSPLPRQAGGVYEQYF
TRBV5-1	14	TRBJ2-5	CASSFPGQEETQYF
TRBV10-1	12	TRBJ2-1	CASGDRADEQFF
TRBV7-2	14	TRBJ2-1	CASSFDRRGNEQFF
TRBV6-4	14	TRBJ2-1	CASRTSGREVEQFF
TRBV6-6	15	TRBJ1-2	CASSYSSDSNYGYTF
TRBV9	15	TRBJ2-1	CASSVVAEAYNEQFF
TRBV10-3	15	TRBJ2-1	CAISGGGTSYNEQFF
TRBV14	16	TRBJ2-1	CASSQDLGVAHNEQFF
TRBV28	16	TRBJ2-3	CASSRLDSSDTDTQYF